This T cell receptor (beta chain) stems from a study of T cell repertoires in cytomegalovirus infection. Overall study context: The public TCR beta signatures pointed to both CMV infection and matching HLA type.

Via MiXCR, TCRdb re-called the reads, giving one row per CDR3 protein. The sample carries under 350,000 distinct CDR3 sequences, around 9.1% recorded once. The germline V gene encodes CDR1 LNHDA and CDR2 SQIVND (reference sequence). The CDR3 has 15 residues. V trimming: 4 bases; J trimming: 0 bases; junction bases outside the gene matches: 6. Findings and caveats of the study: Dominating the ex vivo response were TCR beta clonotypes that were CMV-specific and HLA-C-restricted. Carriage of CMV together with the relevant HLA was identifiable through cumulative public TCR beta family frequency.

Remarks on this clonotype: What it recognizes is unknown.

Sample: PBMCs. V gene TRBV19 combines with J gene TRBJ2-7, with TRBD1 matching 7 bases. The clonotype originates from a human donor in good health (CMV status not recorded). Some clones in this sample may be carry-over from other donors' samples. The CDR3 nucleotides read TGTGCCAGTAGTAGGACAGGCCTTTTCTCCTACGAGCAGTACTTC. Translated, it gives CASSRTGLFSYEQYF.